The entry that follows covers one T cell receptor beta chain sequence. The antigen is unknown. Starting 14 to 28 days after autologous transplant, ipilimumab 1 mg/kg was given. Dosing: nivolumab 3 mg/kg IV, weeks 1, 4, 7, 10, then every two weeks to week 26. The CDR3 has 15 amino acids. CDR1 and CDR2 (germline): MNHNS, SASEGT. V shed 6 bases and J shed 7 bases, with 16 bases lying between them. The record originates from a study of ipilimumab plus nivolumab after autologous stem cell transplantation. Across the study: A median of about eight nivolumab and 4 or 5 ipilimumab doses were given.

The data were produced by immunoSEQ multiplex PCR, yet TCRdb's version contains in-frame clones alone and is incomplete. Of about 83,000 clones in the sample, approximately 86% were seen once. General study points: TCR repertoire, Treg phenotype and gut microbiota reportedly support more study of this approach.

The TCR originated in a male donor with diffuse large B-cell lymphoma. The sample here was PBMCs, taken in a trial of ipilimumab plus nivolumab as post-transplant consolidation. The chain recombines TRBV6-1 with TRBJ1-6; D might be TRBD1 (5 bases). This chain's CDR3 is CASSRPGTGNSPLHF. The CDR3 region has the DNA TGTGCCAGCAGCCGCCCCGGGACGGGGAATTCACCCCTCCACTTT.